Listed below are T cell receptor beta chains from one sample, sequenced in a study of cytomegalovirus exposure and HLA in healthy donors. This table comes from immunoSEQ multiplex PCR, and its TCRdb copy is limited to in-frame clones, with some not included. The sample consists of about 130,000 clones, 78% of them appearing once. Sequencing used PBMCs. These receptors originate from a middle-aged woman in good health and CMV-seronegative. The conserved cysteine and the conserved F or W are not part of the CDR3 here. Size is omitted from some rows. Given values are once, few, many or a class for expanded clones.

CDR3aa: ASSFLSGAIYEQY
abundance: .
v_gene: TRBV28

CDR3aa: ASRPDRAPSGYT
abundance: .
v_gene: TRBV6-1

CDR3aa: ASTDTEYTDTQY
abundance: .
v_gene: TRBV2

CDR3aa: ASSDPGNIQY
abundance: few
v_gene: TRBV6-1

CDR3aa: ASSSAINTGDPYGYT
abundance: .
v_gene: TRBV5-4

CDR3aa: ASSFKRGWGNYGYT
abundance: .
v_gene: TRBV28

CDR3aa: AWSGRRISGANGLT
abundance: .
v_gene: TRBV30

CDR3aa: ASSLGGRAYNEQF
abundance: once
v_gene: TRBV5-8

CDR3aa: ASSQETGDTSGANVLT
abundance: .
v_gene: TRBV14

CDR3aa: ASSLVGRLRGYT
abundance: few
v_gene: TRBV5-6

CDR3aa: ANKRLAKNSQY
abundance: .
v_gene: TRBV28

CDR3aa: SVPGQGLGGYT
abundance: .
v_gene: TRBV29-1

CDR3aa: ASSQGGSSGYT
abundance: .
v_gene: TRBV10-1

CDR3aa: ASSLPASGRAYEQY
abundance: once
v_gene: TRBV7-8

CDR3aa: ASSPIGPGLAISYEQY
abundance: .
v_gene: TRBV19

CDR3aa: ASSGGLAGVGSYNEQF
abundance: few
v_gene: TRBV6-1

CDR3aa: ASSPTTGQPQH
abundance: .
v_gene: TRBV7-9

CDR3aa: ASSLVGGADNEQF
abundance: .
v_gene: TRBV5-6

CDR3aa: ASGLNGAGAGWERQF
abundance: .
v_gene: TRBV12-5

CDR3aa: ASSALWPTDKQY
abundance: .
v_gene: TRBV5-5

CDR3aa: ASSQEWQGMGTKNIQY
abundance: .
v_gene: TRBV14

CDR3aa: ATSSGSSYNEQF
abundance: few
v_gene: TRBV15

CDR3aa: ASTGAVEQY
abundance: .
v_gene: TRBV11-2

CDR3aa: ASSKVAGGSTSSYEQY
abundance: .
v_gene: TRBV19

CDR3aa: SVHWGLQETQY
abundance: .
v_gene: TRBV29-1

CDR3aa: ASSLSGQGGYGYT
abundance: .
v_gene: TRBV11-2

CDR3aa: ASRYQGPPLNTEAF
abundance: .
v_gene: TRBV11-2